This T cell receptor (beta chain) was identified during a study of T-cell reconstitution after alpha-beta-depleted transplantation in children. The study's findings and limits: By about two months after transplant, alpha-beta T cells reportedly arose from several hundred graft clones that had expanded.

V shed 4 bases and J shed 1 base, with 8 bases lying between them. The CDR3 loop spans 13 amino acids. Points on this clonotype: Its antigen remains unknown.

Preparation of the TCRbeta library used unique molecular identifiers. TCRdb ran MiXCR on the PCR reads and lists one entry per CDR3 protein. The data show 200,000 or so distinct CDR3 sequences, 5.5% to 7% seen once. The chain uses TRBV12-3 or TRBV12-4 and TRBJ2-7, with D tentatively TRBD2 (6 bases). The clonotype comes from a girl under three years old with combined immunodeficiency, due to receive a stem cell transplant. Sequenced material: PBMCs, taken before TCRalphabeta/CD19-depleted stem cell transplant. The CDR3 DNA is TGTGCCAGCAGTTACCGGGGGTCCTACGAGCAGTACTTC. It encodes CASSYRGSYEQYF.